The 3 T cell receptor beta chains given below trace back to one sample, sequenced in a study of Graves' ophthalmopathy and Graves' hyperthyroidism. RNA transcripts were the template, and TCR beta CDR3 regions were amplified from them. An opening RT-PCR round employed HTBI primers and preceded a second-round multiplex PCR. TCRdb re-called the multiplex PCR reads with MiXCR, one entry per CDR3 protein. The sample lists 340,000 or so distinct CDR3 sequences, 15% to 20% occurring once. Sequenced input: peripheral blood. The receptors stem from an adult man with Graves' ophthalmopathy.

This clonotype was counted a few times. This chain links TRBV12-3 or TRBV12-4 with TRBJ2-7, with 9 bases aligning to TRBD1. This CDR3 is 13 amino acids long. V trimming: 5 bases; J trimming: 4 bases; junction bases outside the gene matches: 3. CDR3 sequence reads: CASSRTGEYEQYF. The CDR3 DNA reads as TGTGCCAGCAGTCGGACAGGGGAGTACGAGCAGTACTTC.

The V gene is TRBV4-3, the J gene TRBJ1-6; D not resolved. Per germline, CDR1 LGHNA and CDR2 YSLEER. V was cut by 0 bases and J by 4 bases, with 19 bases left in between. This CDR3 region has 19 residues. CDR3 in amino acids: CASSQETLSAVEYNSPLHF. Here the CDR3 DNA reads TGCGCCAGCAGCCAAGAAACGCTGTCGGCGGTTGAGTATAATTCACCCCTCCACTTT.

This clonotype was counted between two and nine times. This chain uses TRBV29-1 with TRBJ2-7, with D unresolved. There are 13 residues in the CDR3. V lost 7 bases and J lost 0, with 13 bases in between. CDR1 and CDR2 from the germline V gene are SQVTM and ANQGSEA. The DNA of the CDR3 is TGCAGCGCTCGCCCGGCGGACTCCTACGAGCAGTACTTC. Translating gives CSARPADSYEQYF.